This entry features one T cell receptor beta chain sequence. The protocol was immunoSEQ multiplex PCR, while the TCRdb copy is restricted to in-frame clones and leaves out a portion. Seen here are about 170,000 clones, approximately 81% observed once, and the top ten hold more than 9%. This specimen comes from a study of blood T cell repertoires in COVID-19. Study background: COVID-19 samples collected from the United States, Italy and Spain covered acute and convalescent phases. Sample material is recorded as cDNA or gDNA derived from T cells, B-cell-depleted T cells, or PBMCs.

Specimen: peripheral blood. This TCR was recovered from a woman of 80 years or more with active or convalescent COVID-19.

This chain's CDR3 is CASSSGLAATYNEQFF. In DNA, the CDR3 is TGCGCCAGCAGCTCGGGACTAGCGGCCACCTACAATGAGCAGTTCTTC. The J gene is TRBJ2-1, the V gene TRBV5-1, with TRBD2 matching 11 bases. Trimming cost V 3 bases and J 2 bases; bases outside gene matches: 4. Germline V lookup: CDR1 SGHRS, CDR2 YFSETQ. CDR3 length: 16 residues.